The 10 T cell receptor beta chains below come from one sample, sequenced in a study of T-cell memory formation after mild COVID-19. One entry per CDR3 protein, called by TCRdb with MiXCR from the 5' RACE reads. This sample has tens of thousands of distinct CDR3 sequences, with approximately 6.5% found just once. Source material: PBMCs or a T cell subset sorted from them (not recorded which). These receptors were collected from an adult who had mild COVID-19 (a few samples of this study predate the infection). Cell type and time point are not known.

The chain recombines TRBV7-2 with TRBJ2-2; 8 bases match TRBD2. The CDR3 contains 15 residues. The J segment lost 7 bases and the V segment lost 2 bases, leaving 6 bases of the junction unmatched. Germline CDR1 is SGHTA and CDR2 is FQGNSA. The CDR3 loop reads CASSLFTAGVGELFF. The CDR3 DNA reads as TGTGCCAGCAGCTTATTCACAGCGGGAGTCGGGGAGCTGTTTTTT.

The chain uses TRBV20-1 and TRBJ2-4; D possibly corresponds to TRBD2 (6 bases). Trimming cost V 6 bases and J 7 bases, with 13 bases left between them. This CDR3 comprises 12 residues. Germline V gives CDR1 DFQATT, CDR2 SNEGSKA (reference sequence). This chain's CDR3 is CSAPRERNIQYF. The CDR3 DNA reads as TGCAGTGCCCCTCGGGAGAGGAACATTCAGTACTTC.

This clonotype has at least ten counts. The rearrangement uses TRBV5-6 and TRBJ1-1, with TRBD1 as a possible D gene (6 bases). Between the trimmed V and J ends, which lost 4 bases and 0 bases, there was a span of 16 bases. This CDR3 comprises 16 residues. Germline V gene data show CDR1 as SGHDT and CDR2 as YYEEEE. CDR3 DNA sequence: TGTGCCAGCAGCCGACCCCGGACAGCGATGAACACTGAAGCTTTCTTT. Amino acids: CASSRPRTAMNTEAFF.

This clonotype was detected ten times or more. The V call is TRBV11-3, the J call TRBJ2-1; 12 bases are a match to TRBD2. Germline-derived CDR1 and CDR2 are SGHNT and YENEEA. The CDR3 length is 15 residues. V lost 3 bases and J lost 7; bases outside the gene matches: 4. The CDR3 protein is CASSFLTSGRNEQFF. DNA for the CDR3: TGTGCCAGCAGCTTTTTGACTAGCGGGAGAAATGAGCAGTTCTTC.

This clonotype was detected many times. CDR3 residues: CASSQVWDEQFF. For the CDR3, the DNA is TGCGCCAGCAGCCAAGTTTGGGATGAGCAGTTCTTC. The V and J genes are TRBV4-1 and TRBJ2-1; no definite D call. CDR1 and CDR2 (germline): MGHRA, YSYEKL. The CDR3 extends over 12 amino acids. V lost 1 base and J lost 8, with 6 bases in between.

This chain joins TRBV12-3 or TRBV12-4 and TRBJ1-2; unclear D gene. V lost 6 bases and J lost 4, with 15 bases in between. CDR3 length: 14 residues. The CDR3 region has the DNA TGTGCCAGCAGCCCGGCTGGGAGATTCTATGGCTACACCTTC. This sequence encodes CASSPAGRFYGYTF.

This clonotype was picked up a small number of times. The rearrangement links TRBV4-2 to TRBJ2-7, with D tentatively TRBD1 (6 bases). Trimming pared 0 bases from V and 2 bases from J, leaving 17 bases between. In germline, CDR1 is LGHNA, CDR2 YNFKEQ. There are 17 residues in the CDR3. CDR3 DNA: TGTGCCAGCAGCCAAGATTTGGGCAGGGGATTACCCTACGAGCAGTACTTC. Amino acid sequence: CASSQDLGRGLPYEQYF.

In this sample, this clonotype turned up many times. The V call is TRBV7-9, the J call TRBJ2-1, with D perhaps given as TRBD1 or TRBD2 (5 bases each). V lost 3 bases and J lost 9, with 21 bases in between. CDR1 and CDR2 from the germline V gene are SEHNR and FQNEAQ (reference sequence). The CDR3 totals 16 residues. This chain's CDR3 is CASSFSASGTHAEQFF. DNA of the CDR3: TGTGCCAGCAGCTTTAGCGCCTCCGGGACCCACGCTGAGCAGTTCTTC.

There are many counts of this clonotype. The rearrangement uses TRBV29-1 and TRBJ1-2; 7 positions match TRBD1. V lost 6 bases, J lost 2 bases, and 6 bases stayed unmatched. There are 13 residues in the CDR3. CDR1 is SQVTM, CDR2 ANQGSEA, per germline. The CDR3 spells CSVSTGLNYGYTF. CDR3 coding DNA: TGCAGCGTCTCGACAGGGCTCAACTATGGCTACACCTTC.

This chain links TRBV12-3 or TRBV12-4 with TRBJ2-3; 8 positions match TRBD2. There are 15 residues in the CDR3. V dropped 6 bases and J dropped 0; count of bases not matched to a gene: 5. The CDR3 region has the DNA TGTGCCAGCAGGTCTAGCGGGCTTAGCACAGATACGCAGTATTTT. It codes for CASRSSGLSTDTQYF.